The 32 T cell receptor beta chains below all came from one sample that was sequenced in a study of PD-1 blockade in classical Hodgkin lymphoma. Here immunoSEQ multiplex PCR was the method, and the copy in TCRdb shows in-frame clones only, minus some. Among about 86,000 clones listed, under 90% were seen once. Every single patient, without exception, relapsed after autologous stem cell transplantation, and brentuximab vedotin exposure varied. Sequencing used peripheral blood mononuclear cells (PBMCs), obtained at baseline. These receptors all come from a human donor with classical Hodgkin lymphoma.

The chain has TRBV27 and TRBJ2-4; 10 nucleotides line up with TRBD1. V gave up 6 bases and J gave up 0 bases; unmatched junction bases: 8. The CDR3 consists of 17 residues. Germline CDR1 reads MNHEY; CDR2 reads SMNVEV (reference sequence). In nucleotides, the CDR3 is TGTGCCAGCAGCAAAAGGACAGGGGGTTTAGCCAAAAACATTCAGTACTTC. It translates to CASSKRTGGLAKNIQYF.

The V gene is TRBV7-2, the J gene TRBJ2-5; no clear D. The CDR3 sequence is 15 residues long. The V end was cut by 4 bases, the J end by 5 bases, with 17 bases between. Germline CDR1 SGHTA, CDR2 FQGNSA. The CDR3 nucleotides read TGTGCCAGCAGCTCCCTCGGCTCTAAAGGGGAGACCCAGTACTTC. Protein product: CASSSLGSKGETQYF.

CDR3 nucleotides: TGTGCCAGCAGTTTACGGGGCGGGCAGCCCCAGCATTTT. Encoded protein: CASSLRGGQPQHF. This rearrangement joins TRBV28 to TRBJ1-5; tentative D call: TRBD1 (5 bases). With 2 bases removed from V and 7 bases from J, the gap between germline ends came to 9 bases. CDR3 length equals 13 residues. From germline, CDR1 is MDHEN and CDR2 SYDVKM.

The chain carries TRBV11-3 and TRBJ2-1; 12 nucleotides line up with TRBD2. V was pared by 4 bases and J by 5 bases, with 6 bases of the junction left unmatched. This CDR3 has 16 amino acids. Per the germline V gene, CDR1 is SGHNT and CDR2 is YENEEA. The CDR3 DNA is TGTGCCAGCAGCTCCGGACTAGCGGGAACCGACAATGAGCAGTTCTTC. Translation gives CASSSGLAGTDNEQFF. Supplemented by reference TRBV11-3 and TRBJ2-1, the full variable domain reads EAGVVQSPRYKIIEKKQPVAFWCNPISGHNTLYWYLQNLGQGPELLIRYENEEAVDDSQLPKDRFSAERLKGVDSTLKIQPAELGDSAVYLCASSSGLAGTDNEQFFGPGTRLTVL.

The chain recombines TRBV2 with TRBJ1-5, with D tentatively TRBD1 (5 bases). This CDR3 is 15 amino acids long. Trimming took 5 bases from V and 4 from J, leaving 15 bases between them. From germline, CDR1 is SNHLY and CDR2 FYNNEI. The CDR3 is CASSIQGTLNQPQHF. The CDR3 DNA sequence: TGTGCCAGCAGTATCCAGGGAACGTTAAATCAGCCCCAGCATTTT.

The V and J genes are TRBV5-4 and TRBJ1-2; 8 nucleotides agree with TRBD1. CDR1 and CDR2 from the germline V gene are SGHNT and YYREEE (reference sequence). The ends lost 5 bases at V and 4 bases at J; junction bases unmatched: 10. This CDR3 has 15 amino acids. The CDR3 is CASSSSGGVSYGYTF. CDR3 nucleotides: TGTGCCAGCAGTTCTTCAGGGGGCGTCTCCTATGGCTACACCTTC. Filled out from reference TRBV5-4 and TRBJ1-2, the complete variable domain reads ETGVTQSPTHLIKTRGQQVTLRCSSQSGHNTVSWYQQALGQGPQFIFQYYREEENGRGNFPPRFSGLQFPNYSSELNVNALELDDSALYLCASSSSGGVSYGYTFGSGTRLTVV.

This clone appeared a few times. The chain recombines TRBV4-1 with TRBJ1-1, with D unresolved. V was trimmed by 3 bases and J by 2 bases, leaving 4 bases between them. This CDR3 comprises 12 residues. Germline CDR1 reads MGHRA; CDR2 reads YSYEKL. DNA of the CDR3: TGCGCCAGCAGCCACCTTAACACTGAAGCTTTCTTT. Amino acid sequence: CASSHLNTEAFF.

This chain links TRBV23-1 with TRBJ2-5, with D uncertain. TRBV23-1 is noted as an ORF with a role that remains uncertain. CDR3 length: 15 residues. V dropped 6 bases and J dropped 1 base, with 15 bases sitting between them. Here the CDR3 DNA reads TGCGCCAGCAGCCTTTACAGAGACCTCCAAGAGACCCAGTACTTC. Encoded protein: CASSLYRDLQETQYF.

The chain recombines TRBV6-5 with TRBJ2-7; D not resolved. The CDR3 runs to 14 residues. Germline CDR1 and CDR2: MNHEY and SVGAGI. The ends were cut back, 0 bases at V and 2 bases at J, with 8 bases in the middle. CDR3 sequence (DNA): TGTGCCAGCAGTTACTCGAAAGGCCCCTACGAGCAGTACTTC. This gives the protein CASSYSKGPYEQYF.

The CDR3 spells CASSLKGLARNSYNEQFF. The DNA for the CDR3 is TGTGCCAGCAGTTTAAAGGGCCTAGCGAGGAACTCCTACAATGAGCAGTTCTTC. The V gene is TRBV27, the J gene TRBJ2-1; TRBD2 is a possible D gene (6 bases). This CDR3 is 18 amino acids long. Germline V CDR1 and CDR2: MNHEY, SMNVEV (reference sequence). Trimming shortened V by 2 bases and J by 0 bases, and 17 bases separated the two germline ends.

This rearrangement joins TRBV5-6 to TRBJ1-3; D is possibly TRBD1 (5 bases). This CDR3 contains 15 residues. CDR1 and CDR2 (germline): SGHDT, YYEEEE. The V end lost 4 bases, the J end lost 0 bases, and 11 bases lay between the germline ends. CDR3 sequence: CASSPGGFSGNTIYF. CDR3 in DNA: TGTGCCAGCAGCCCTGGGGGGTTCTCTGGAAACACCATATATTTT.

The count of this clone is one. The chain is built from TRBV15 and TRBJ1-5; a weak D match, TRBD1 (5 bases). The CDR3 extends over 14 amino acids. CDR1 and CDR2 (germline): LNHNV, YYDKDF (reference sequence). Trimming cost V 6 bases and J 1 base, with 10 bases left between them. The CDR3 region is CATRGPTSNQPQHF. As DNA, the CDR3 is TGTGCCACCAGGGGACCAACCAGCAATCAGCCCCAGCATTTT.

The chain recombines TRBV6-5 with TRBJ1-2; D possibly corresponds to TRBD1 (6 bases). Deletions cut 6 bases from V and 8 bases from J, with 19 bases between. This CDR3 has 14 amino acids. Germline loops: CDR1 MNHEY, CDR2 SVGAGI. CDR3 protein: CASRPPTGQGGYTF. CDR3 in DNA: TGTGCCAGCAGGCCTCCTACAGGGCAAGGAGGCTACACCTTC.

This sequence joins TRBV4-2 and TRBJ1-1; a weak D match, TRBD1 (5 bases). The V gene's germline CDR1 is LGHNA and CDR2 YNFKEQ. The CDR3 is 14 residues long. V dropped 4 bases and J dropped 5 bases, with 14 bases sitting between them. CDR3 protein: CASSPEVGATEAFF. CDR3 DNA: TGTGCCAGCAGCCCCGAGGTTGGGGCGACTGAAGCTTTCTTT.

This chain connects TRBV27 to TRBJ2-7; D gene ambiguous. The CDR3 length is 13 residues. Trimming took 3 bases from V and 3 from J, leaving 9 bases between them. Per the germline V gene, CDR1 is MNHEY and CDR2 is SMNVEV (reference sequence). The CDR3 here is CASSLTQNYEQYF. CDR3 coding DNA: TGTGCCAGCAGTTTGACCCAGAACTACGAGCAGTACTTC.

CDR3 coding DNA: TGTGCCAGCAGCACGACCCTCACAGATACGCAGTATTTT. Its translation is CASSTTLTDTQYF. The chain carries TRBV7-9 and TRBJ2-3; D ambiguous. The ends were cut back, 5 bases at V and 2 bases at J, with 8 bases in the middle. CDR1 and CDR2 from the germline V gene are SEHNR and FQNEAQ (reference sequence). CDR3 size: 13 residues.

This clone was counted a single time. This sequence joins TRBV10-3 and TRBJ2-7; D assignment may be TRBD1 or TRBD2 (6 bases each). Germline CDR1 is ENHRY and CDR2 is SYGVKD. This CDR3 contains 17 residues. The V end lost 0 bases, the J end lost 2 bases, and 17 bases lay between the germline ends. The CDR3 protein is CAISESAGHLRPYEQYF. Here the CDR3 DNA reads TGTGCCATCAGTGAGTCCGCGGGACATCTACGACCCTACGAGCAGTACTTC.

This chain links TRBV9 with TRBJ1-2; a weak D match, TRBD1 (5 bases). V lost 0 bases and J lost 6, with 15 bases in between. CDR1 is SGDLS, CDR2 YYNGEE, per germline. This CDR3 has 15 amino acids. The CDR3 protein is CASSVAGKRGDGYTF. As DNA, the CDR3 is TGTGCCAGCAGCGTAGCCGGAAAGCGGGGGGATGGCTACACCTTC.

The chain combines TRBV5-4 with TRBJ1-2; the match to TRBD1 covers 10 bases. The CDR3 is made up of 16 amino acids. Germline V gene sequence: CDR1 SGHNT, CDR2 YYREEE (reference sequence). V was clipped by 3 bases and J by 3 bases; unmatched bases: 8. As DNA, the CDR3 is TGTGCCAGCAGCTACCAAGCCGGGACAGGGGACTATGGCTACACCTTC. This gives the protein CASSYQAGTGDYGYTF.

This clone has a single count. CDR3 nucleotides: TGCGCCAGCAGCCCATTCGCCCCGGAGTGGGACGAGCAGTACTTC. This translates into CASSPFAPEWDEQYF. The genes are TRBV5-1 and TRBJ2-7, with D uncertain. The germline CDR1 and CDR2 sequences are SGHRS and YFSETQ. This CDR3 contains 15 residues. With 4 bases removed from V and 5 bases from J, the gap between germline ends came to 19 bases.

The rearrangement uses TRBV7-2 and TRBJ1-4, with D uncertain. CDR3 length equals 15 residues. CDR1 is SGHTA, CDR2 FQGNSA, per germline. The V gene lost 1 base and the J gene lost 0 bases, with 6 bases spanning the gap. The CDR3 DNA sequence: TGTGCCAGCAGCTTAGTGGCAGCAACTAATGAAAAACTGTTTTTT. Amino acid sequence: CASSLVAATNEKLFF. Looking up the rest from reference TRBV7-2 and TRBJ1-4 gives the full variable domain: GAGVSQSPSNKVTEKGKDVELRCDPISGHTALYWYRQSLGQGLEFLIYFQGNSAPDKSGLPSDRFSAERTGGSVSTLTIQRTQQEDSAVYLCASSLVAATNEKLFFGSGTQLSVL.

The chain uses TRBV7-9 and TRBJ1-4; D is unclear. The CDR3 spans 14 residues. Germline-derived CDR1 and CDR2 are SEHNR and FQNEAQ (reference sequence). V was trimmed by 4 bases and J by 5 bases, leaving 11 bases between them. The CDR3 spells CASSSNPENEKLFF. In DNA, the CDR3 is TGTGCCAGCAGCTCCAACCCAGAGAATGAAAAACTGTTTTTT.

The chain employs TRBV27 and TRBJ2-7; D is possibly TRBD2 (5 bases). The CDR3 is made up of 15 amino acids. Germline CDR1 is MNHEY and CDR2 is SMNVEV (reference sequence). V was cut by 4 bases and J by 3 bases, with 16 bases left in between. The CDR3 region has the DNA TGTGCCAGCAGTTCCGGACTCGGGTACTACTACGAGCAGTACTTC. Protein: CASSSGLGYYYEQYF.

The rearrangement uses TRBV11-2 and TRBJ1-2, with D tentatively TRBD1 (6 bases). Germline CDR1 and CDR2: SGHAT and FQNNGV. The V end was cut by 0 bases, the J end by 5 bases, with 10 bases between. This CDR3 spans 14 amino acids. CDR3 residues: CASSLDVTGYGYTF. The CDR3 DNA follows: TGTGCCAGCAGCTTAGATGTTACAGGGTATGGCTACACCTTC.

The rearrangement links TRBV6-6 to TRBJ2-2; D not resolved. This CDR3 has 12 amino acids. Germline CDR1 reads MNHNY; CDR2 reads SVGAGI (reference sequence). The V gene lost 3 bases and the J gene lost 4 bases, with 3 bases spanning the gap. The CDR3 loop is CASSYLTGELFF. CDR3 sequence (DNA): TGTGCCAGCAGTTATCTCACCGGGGAGCTGTTTTTT.

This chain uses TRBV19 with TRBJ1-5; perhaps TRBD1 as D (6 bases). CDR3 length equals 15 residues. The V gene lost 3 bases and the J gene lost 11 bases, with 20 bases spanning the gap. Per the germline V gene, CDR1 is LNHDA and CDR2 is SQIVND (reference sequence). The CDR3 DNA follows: TGTGCCAGTAGTATCCTCGGAGGGGGGTGGGAAGCCCAGCATTTT. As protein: CASSILGGGWEAQHF.

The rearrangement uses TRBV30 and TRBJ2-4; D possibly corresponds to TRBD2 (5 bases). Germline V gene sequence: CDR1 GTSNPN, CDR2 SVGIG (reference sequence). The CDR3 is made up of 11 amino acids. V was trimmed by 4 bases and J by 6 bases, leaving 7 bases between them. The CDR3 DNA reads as TGTGCCTGGACGGGAAGAAACATTCAGTACTTC. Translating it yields CAWTGRNIQYF.

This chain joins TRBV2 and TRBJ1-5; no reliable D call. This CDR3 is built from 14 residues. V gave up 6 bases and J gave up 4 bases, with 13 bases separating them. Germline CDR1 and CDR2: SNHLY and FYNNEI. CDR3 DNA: TGTGCCAGCAGGGAGCCGACCGCTAATCAGCCCCAGCATTTT. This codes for CASREPTANQPQHF. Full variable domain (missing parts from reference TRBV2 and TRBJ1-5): EPEVTQTPSHQVTQMGQEVILRCVPISNHLYFYWYRQILGQKVEFLVSFYNNEISEKSEIFDDQFSVERPDGSNFTLKIRSTKLEDSAMYFCASREPTANQPQHFGDGTRLSIL.

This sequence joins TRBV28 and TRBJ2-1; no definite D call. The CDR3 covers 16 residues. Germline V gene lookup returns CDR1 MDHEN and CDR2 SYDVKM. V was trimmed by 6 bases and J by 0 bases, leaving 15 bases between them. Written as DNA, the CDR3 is TGTGCCAGCAGGTCCCGGCGCCAGAGCTCCTACAATGAGCAGTTCTTC. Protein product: CASRSRRQSSYNEQFF.

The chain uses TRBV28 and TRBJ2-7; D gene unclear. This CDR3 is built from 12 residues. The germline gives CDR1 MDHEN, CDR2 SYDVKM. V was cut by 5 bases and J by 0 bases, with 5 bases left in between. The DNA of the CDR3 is TGTGCCAGCAGTCTTTTCTCCTACGAGCAGTACTTC. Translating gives CASSLFSYEQYF.

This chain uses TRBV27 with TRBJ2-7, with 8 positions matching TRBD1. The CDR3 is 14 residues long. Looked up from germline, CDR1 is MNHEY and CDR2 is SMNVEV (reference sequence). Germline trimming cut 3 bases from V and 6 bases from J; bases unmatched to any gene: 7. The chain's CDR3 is CASSFLDRAGEQYF. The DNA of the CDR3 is TGTGCCAGCAGTTTTTTGGACAGGGCCGGCGAGCAGTACTTC.

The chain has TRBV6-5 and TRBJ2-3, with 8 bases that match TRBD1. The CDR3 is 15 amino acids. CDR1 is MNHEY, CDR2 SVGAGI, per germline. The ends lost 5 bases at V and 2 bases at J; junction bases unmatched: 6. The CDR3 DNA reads TGTGCCAGCAGTCCTTCGGACAGGGTCACAGATACGCAGTATTTT. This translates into CASSPSDRVTDTQYF.